This TCR beta chain was captured by sequencing in a study of T cell repertoires in cytomegalovirus infection. TCRdb re-called the reads with MiXCR, one entry per CDR3 protein. The data hold around 78,000 distinct CDR3 sequences, with about 37% observed a single time. To note about this clonotype: Its specificity is not known.

In germline, CDR1 is LGHNA, CDR2 YSLEER. The CDR3 has 18 amino acids. Trimming shortened V by 0 bases and J by 2 bases, and 14 bases separated the two germline ends. This sequence joins TRBV4-3 and TRBJ2-6, with a possible D match to TRBD1 (5 bases). The sample consisted of CD8+ T cells from cultured PBMCs, taken from culture after CMV antigen stimulation. This clonotype was sampled from a human donor in good health (CMV status not recorded). Some clones in this sample may be carry-over from other donors' samples. CDR3 in DNA: TGCGCCAGCAGCCAAGATCCGGTGGCAGGGACTGGGGCCAACGTCCTGACTTTC. This codes for CASSQDPVAGTGANVLTF.